These 32 T cell receptor beta chains were sequenced from one sample in a study of T cells in narcolepsy. Using immunoSEQ multiplex PCR, the repertoire was profiled, and TCRdb retains in-frame clones only, with some absent. The sample has more than 9,500 clones, 90% to 95% seen once. Sequencing was carried out using CD45RA- memory CD4+ T cells from PBMCs. Receptor source: a human donor with narcolepsy.

This sequence joins TRBV15 and TRBJ2-7; D perhaps matches TRBD2 (5 bases). The CDR3 is made up of 14 amino acids. CDR1 is LNHNV and CDR2 is YYDKDF in the germline V gene (reference sequence). V gave up 0 bases and J gave up 2 bases, with 8 bases separating them. In DNA, the CDR3 is TGTGCCACCAGCAGAGATCGGGGTGCCTACGAGCAGTACTTC. It translates to CATSRDRGAYEQYF.

The chain joins TRBV19 to TRBJ2-1, with D hard to call. Germline CDR1 and CDR2: LNHDA and SQIVND (reference sequence). The germline V and J ends were trimmed by 7 bases and 10 bases, with 11 bases remaining between them. The CDR3 is 11 amino acids. The CDR3 bases are TGTGCCAGTAAGGATACGCTAGAGCAGTTCTTC. Residues: CASKDTLEQFF.

V usage is TRBV19 and J usage is TRBJ1-5; 7 bases agree with TRBD1. Germline V CDR1 and CDR2: LNHDA, SQIVND (reference sequence). V lost 7 bases, J lost 2 bases, and 8 bases stayed unmatched. There are 15 residues in the CDR3. The CDR3 DNA reads TGTGCCAGTACCGCGACAGGGCAGGGCAATCAGCCCCAGCATTTT. Encoded protein: CASTATGQGNQPQHF.

The CDR3 spells CASSVGLGLTRGQETQYF. Written as DNA, the CDR3 is TGTGCCAGCAGCGTAGGGCTTGGACTAACGAGGGGGCAAGAGACCCAGTACTTC. The chain employs TRBV9 and TRBJ2-5, with D perhaps assigned TRBD1 or TRBD2 (6 bases each). Germline V gene lookup returns CDR1 SGDLS and CDR2 YYNGEE. The CDR3 covers 18 residues. Trimming stripped 0 bases from V and 2 bases from J, with 20 bases between.

This rearrangement joins TRBV7-9 to TRBJ2-7; no clear D. The V end lost 5 bases, the J end lost 5 bases, and 13 bases lay between the germline ends. CDR3 length: 13 amino acids. Looked up from germline, CDR1 is SEHNR and CDR2 is FQNEAQ (reference sequence). The CDR3 loop is CASSRASLNEQYF. CDR3 DNA: TGTGCCAGCAGCCGGGCAAGCCTTAACGAGCAGTACTTC.

The chain links TRBV10-3 to TRBJ2-3, with D possibly being TRBD2 (5 bases). The V gene's germline CDR1 is ENHRY and CDR2 SYGVKD. The CDR3 contains 14 residues. V dropped 10 bases and J dropped 1 base, with 15 bases sitting between them. CDR3 nucleotide sequence: TGTGCCACCCGCCGTGGGAGTGGCACAGATACGCAGTATTTT. Translating gives CATRRGSGTDTQYF.

The V call is TRBV11-2, the J call TRBJ1-6; no definite D call. Deletions cut 5 bases from V and 7 bases from J, with 15 bases between. The CDR3 is 15 residues long. Germline CDR1 and CDR2: SGHAT and FQNNGV. The CDR3 loop reads CASSAHGRPNSPLHF. CDR3 DNA: TGTGCCAGCAGCGCCCACGGCCGTCCCAATTCACCCCTCCACTTT.

This clone was detected once. The V gene is TRBV4-1, the J gene TRBJ2-1, with D possibly TRBD2 on 6 matching bases. CDR3 length equals 16 residues. Germline-derived CDR1 and CDR2 are MGHRA and YSYEKL. The ends were cut back, 0 bases at V and 3 bases at J, with 12 bases in the middle. The CDR3 here is CASSQDLARIYNEQFF. The CDR3 DNA is TGCGCCAGCAGCCAAGATCTAGCGCGCATCTACAATGAGCAGTTCTTC.

CDR3 in amino acids: CASSLSGPYEQYF. CDR3 nucleotide sequence: TGTGCCAGCAGCTTATCGGGCCCCTACGAGCAGTACTTC. The gene calls are TRBV7-2 and TRBJ2-5; D gene uncertain. The J call is doubtful: the DNA matches TRBJ2-7 better. The CDR3 runs 13 residues. In germline, CDR1 is SGHTA, CDR2 FQGNSA.

A few counts support this clone. The V and J genes are TRBV7-8 and TRBJ2-1, with D possibly TRBD2 on 6 matching bases. Trimming took 7 bases from V and 9 from J, leaving 13 bases between them. Looked up from germline, CDR1 is SGHVS and CDR2 is FQNEAQ. CDR3 length equals 12 residues. CDR3 bases: TGTGCCAGCACTTCTAGCGTAGGTGAGCAGTTCTTC. It yields the protein CASTSSVGEQFF.

The chain couples TRBV12-5 to TRBJ1-6; D may be TRBD1 (6 bases). CDR1 is LGHNT, CDR2 FRNRAP, per germline. The CDR3 spans 16 residues. Between the trimmed V and J ends, which lost 6 bases and 2 bases, there was a span of 14 bases. Here the CDR3 reads CASGLQGRAYNSPLHF. CDR3 nucleotide sequence: TGTGCTAGTGGGCTACAGGGACGGGCCTATAATTCACCCCTCCACTTT. The full variable domain, rest sourced from reference TRBV12-5 and TRBJ1-6, is DARVTQTPRHKVTEMGQEVTMRCQPILGHNTVFWYRQTMMQGLELLAYFRNRAPLDDSGMPKDRFSAEMPDATLATLKIQPSEPRDSAVYFCASGLQGRAYNSPLHFGNGTRLTVT.

CDR3 residues: CAISEWEGPSYEQYF. The CDR3 nucleotides read TGTGCCATCAGTGAGTGGGAGGGACCCTCCTACGAGCAGTACTTC. The rearrangement links TRBV10-3 to TRBJ2-7; 7 bases fit TRBD2. This CDR3 spans 15 amino acids. Germline CDR1 reads ENHRY; CDR2 reads SYGVKD. V lost 1 base, J lost 0 bases, and 3 bases stayed unmatched.

This chain links TRBV6-6 with TRBJ2-7; D gene ambiguous. CDR3 length: 11 amino acids. Per the germline V gene, CDR1 is MNHNY and CDR2 is SVGAGI (reference sequence). V was clipped by 6 bases and J by 12 bases, with 15 bases between them. CDR3 nucleotide sequence: TGTGCCAGCAGCCCCGGCGGCCTTATGTACTTC. It yields the protein CASSPGGLMYF.

The chain joins TRBV28 to TRBJ1-1; D gene ambiguous. Looked up from germline, CDR1 is MDHEN and CDR2 is SYDVKM. V lost 2 bases and J lost 4, with 14 bases in between. The length of the CDR3 is 15 residues. CDR3 in amino acids: CASSLEGGRFTEAFF. DNA of the CDR3: TGTGCCAGCAGTTTAGAGGGAGGGAGATTCACTGAAGCTTTCTTT.

This sequence joins TRBV30 and TRBJ2-7; D remains ambiguous. This CDR3 spans 12 amino acids. Per germline, CDR1 GTSNPN and CDR2 SVGIG (reference sequence). The V end was cut by 1 base, the J end by 7 bases, with 11 bases between. CDR3 in amino acids: CAWSATPAEQYF. As DNA, the CDR3 is TGTGCCTGGAGTGCCACCCCTGCAGAGCAGTACTTC.

The V gene is TRBV7-3, the J gene TRBJ1-1, with D possibly being TRBD1 (5 bases). V gave up 1 base and J gave up 3 bases, with 9 bases separating them. In germline, CDR1 is SGHTA, CDR2 FQGTGA. This CDR3 has 14 amino acids. The CDR3 coding sequence is TGTGCCAGCAGCTTAAGGGGGGGTTACACTGAAGCTTTCTTT. Its protein is CASSLRGGYTEAFF.

The chain carries TRBV6-1 and TRBJ1-3; a possible D gene is TRBD1 (5 bases). In germline, CDR1 is MNHNS, CDR2 SASEGT. There are 15 residues in the CDR3. Trimming cost V 5 bases and J 3 bases, with 14 bases left between them. The CDR3 DNA sequence: TGTGCCAGCAGTTCTCAGGGCCGGTATGGAAACACCATATATTTT. Encoded protein: CASSSQGRYGNTIYF.

The J gene is TRBJ1-2, the V gene TRBV25-1, with TRBD1 matching over 8 bases. The trim removed 4 bases at V and 1 base at J, leaving 8 bases unmatched. Germline loops: CDR1 MGHDK, CDR2 SYGVNS. The CDR3 sequence is 16 residues long. DNA for the CDR3: TGTGCCAGCAGTGCGACCGGACAGGGTTTTAACTATGGCTACACCTTC. Translation: CASSATGQGFNYGYTF.

This chain joins TRBV23-1 and TRBJ2-2, with 13 bases matching TRBD2. TRBV23-1 belongs to the ORF category, with a function that is uncertain. There are 18 residues in the CDR3. V shed 2 bases, J shed 0 bases, and the junction held 3 bases outside the gene matches. The CDR3 coding sequence is TGCGCCAGCAGTCAAGAGGGACTAGCGGGGTCGAACACCGGGGAGCTGTTTTTT. It translates to CASSQEGLAGSNTGELFF.

For the CDR3, the DNA is TGCGCCAGCAGCTTGGACGGGAGGCCGGATTCACCCCTCCACTTT. Translated: CASSLDGRPDSPLHF. The chain carries TRBV5-1 and TRBJ1-6; D unclear. CDR1 is SGHRS, CDR2 YFSETQ, per germline. CDR3 length equals 15 residues. Trimming shortened V by 0 bases and J by 8 bases, and 12 bases separated the two germline ends.

V is TRBV11-2 and J is TRBJ1-6, with TRBD1 as a possible D gene (5 bases). Trimming left V 5 bases short and J 10 bases short, with 18 bases between. In germline, CDR1 is SGHAT, CDR2 FQNNGV. The length of the CDR3 is 15 residues. The CDR3 coding sequence is TGTGCCAGCAGCCACCAATCAGGGTCGGACTCACCCCTCCACTTT. It encodes CASSHQSGSDSPLHF.

This chain links TRBV27 with TRBJ2-2; the D gene is possibly TRBD1 (6 bases). This CDR3 is 13 amino acids long. V was pared by 8 bases and J by 12 bases, with 19 bases between. CDR1 MNHEY and CDR2 SMNVEV come from the germline V gene (reference sequence). CDR3 DNA sequence: TGTGCCAGCGGGACGGACAGTCAGGTGAAGCTGTTTTTT. Translated, it gives CASGTDSQVKLFF.

The chain combines TRBV9 with TRBJ2-5; weak D call: TRBD1 (6 bases). Germline assignment: CDR1 SGDLS and CDR2 YYNGEE. Trimming left V 2 bases short and J 3 bases short, with 20 bases between. The CDR3 contains 17 residues. The CDR3 loop reads CASSVETGHNRKETQYF. The CDR3 region has the DNA TGTGCCAGCAGCGTGGAGACAGGTCACAACCGTAAAGAGACCCAGTACTTC.

CDR3 in amino acids: CASSENEGGPNSPLHF. CDR3 in DNA: TGTGCCAGCAGCGAAAACGAAGGGGGCCCTAATTCACCCCTCCACTTT. This sequence joins TRBV11-1 and TRBJ1-6; 7 nucleotides align to TRBD1. CDR3 length: 16 amino acids. CDR1 is SGHAT and CDR2 is FQDESV in the germline V gene (reference sequence). J gave up 6 bases and V 5 bases, and 10 bases lay outside the gene matches.

The chain carries TRBV18 and TRBJ2-3, with TRBD2 identical over 11 bases. The junction had 6 bases not matched to a gene; V was cut back by 0 bases and J by 1 base. The length of the CDR3 is 18 residues. Germline-derived CDR1 and CDR2 are KGHSH and LQKENI. The DNA for the CDR3 is TGTGCCAGCTCACCACCGGCTAGCGGGGGGCGCGGCACAGATACGCAGTATTTT. Translation: CASSPPASGGRGTDTQYF.

The V call is TRBV30, the J call TRBJ1-1; D remains unclear. The CDR3 has 13 residues. CDR1 GTSNPN and CDR2 SVGIG come from the germline V gene (reference sequence). Deletions cut 5 bases from V and 2 bases from J, with 12 bases between. CDR3 DNA sequence: TGTGCCTGGGAGGGCACGGCAAACACTGAAGCTTTCTTT. Translating gives CAWEGTANTEAFF.

This rearrangement joins TRBV2 to TRBJ1-6; no definite D call. The CDR3 loop spans 14 amino acids. Germline CDR1 SNHLY, CDR2 FYNNEI. The ends were cut back, 8 bases at V and 5 bases at J, with 13 bases in the middle. CDR3 sequence: CASGEVQDNSPLHF. The CDR3 DNA follows: TGTGCCAGCGGGGAAGTCCAGGATAATTCACCCCTCCACTTT.

This sequence joins TRBV18 and TRBJ1-1; D is uncertain. The CDR3 is 13 residues long. The germline CDR1 and CDR2 sequences are KGHSH and LQKENI. Between the trimmed V and J ends, which lost 2 bases and 5 bases, there was a span of 9 bases. CDR3 nucleotides: TGTGCCAGCTCACCAGACGTGTGGACTGAAGCTTTCTTT. Protein sequence: CASSPDVWTEAFF.

This clone appeared once. The genes are TRBV18 and TRBJ2-7, with 11 bases aligning to TRBD1. The CDR3 loop spans 16 amino acids. Trimming removed 6 bases from V and 3 bases from J; junction bases left unmatched: 10. Germline CDR1 KGHSH, CDR2 LQKENI. DNA for the CDR3: TGTGCCAGCTCCCCCAGGACAGGGGGCAGCGGCTACGAGCAGTACTTC. Amino acids: CASSPRTGGSGYEQYF.

The chain is built from TRBV5-5 and TRBJ1-1; D is unresolved. Germline CDR1 reads SGHKS; CDR2 reads YYEKEE (reference sequence). Deletions cut 4 bases from V and 8 bases from J, with 9 bases between. The CDR3 covers 11 residues. The CDR3 reads CASSRDIEAFF. In DNA form, the CDR3 reads TGTGCCAGCAGCCGGGATATCGAAGCTTTCTTT.

The chain is built from TRBV5-4 and TRBJ1-2, with 8 bases identical to TRBD1. CDR3 length: 16 amino acids. V lost 0 bases and J lost 4; bases outside the gene matches: 8. CDR1 is SGHNT and CDR2 is YYREEE in the germline V gene (reference sequence). In DNA, the CDR3 is TGTGCCAGCAGCTTGGCTGGACAGGGCCTCTTCTATGGCTACACCTTC. It encodes CASSLAGQGLFYGYTF.

This chain uses TRBV14 with TRBJ2-6; 14 bases are a match to TRBD2. Germline CDR1 and CDR2: SGHDN and FVKESK. After removal of 1 base from V and 2 bases from J, the junction contained 7 bases not matched to a gene. This CDR3 is 20 amino acids long. Written as DNA, the CDR3 is TGTGCCAGCAGCCAAGCTATGACTAGCGGGAGGGGTACTGGGGCCAACGTCCTGACTTTC. Translation gives CASSQAMTSGRGTGANVLTF.